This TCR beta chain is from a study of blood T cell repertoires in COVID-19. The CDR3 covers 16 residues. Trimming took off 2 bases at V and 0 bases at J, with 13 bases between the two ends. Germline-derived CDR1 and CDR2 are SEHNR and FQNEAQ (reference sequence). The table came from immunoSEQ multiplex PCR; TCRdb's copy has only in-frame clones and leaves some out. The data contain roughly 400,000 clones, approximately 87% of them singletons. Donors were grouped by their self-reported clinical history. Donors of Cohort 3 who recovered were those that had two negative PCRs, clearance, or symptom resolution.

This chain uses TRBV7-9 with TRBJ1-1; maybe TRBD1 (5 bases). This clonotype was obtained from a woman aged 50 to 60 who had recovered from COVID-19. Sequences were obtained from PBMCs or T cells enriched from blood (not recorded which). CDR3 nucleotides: TGTGCCAGCAGCTTAATTTGGGCAGGGATGAACACTGAAGCTTTCTTT. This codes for CASSLIWAGMNTEAFF.